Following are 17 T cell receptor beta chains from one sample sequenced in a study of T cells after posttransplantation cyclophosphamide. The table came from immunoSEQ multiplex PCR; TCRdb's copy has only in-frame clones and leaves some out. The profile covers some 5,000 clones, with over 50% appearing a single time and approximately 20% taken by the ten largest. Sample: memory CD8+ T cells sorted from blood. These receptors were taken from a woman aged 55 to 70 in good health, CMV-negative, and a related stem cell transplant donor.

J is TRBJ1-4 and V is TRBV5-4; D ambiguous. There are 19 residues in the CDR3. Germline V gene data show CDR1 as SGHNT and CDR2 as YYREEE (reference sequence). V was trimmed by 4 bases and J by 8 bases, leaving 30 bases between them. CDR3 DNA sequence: TGTGCCAGCAGCCACCGACTCGGGGTGTCACTGTCGCCGACCGAAAAACTGTTTTTT. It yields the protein CASSHRLGVSLSPTEKLFF.

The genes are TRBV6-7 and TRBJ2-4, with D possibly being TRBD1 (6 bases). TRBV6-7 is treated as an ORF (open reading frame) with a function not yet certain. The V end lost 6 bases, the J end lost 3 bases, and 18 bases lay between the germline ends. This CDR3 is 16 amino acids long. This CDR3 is CASRIPGHEGKNIQYF. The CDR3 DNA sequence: TGTGCCAGCAGAATCCCGGGACACGAGGGCAAAAACATTCAGTACTTC.

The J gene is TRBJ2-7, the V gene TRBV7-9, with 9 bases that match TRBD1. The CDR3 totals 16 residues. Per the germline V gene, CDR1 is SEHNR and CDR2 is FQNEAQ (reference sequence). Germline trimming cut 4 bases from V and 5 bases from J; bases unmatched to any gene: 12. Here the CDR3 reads CASSSARTGDLDEQYF. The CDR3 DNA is TGTGCCAGCAGCTCAGCCCGGACAGGGGATCTCGACGAGCAGTACTTC.

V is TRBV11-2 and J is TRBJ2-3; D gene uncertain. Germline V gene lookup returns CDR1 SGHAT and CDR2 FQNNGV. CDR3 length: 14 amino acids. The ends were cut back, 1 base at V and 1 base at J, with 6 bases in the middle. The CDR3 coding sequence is TGTGCCAGCAGCTTAGTTCCCGGCACAGATACGCAGTATTTT. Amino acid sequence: CASSLVPGTDTQYF.

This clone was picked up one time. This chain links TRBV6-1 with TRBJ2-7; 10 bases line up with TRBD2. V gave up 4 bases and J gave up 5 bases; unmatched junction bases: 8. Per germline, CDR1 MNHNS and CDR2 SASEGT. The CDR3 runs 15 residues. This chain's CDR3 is CASSGVSGTSDEQYF. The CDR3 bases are TGTGCCAGCAGTGGAGTTTCCGGGACTAGCGACGAGCAGTACTTC.

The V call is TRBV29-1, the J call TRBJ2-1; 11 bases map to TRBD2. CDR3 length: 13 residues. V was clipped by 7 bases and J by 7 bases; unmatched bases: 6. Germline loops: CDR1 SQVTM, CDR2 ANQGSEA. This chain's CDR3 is CSAGLAGPNEQFF. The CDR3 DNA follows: TGCAGCGCCGGACTAGCGGGTCCTAATGAGCAGTTCTTC.

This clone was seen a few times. CDR3 protein: CASRWGGEQFF. The CDR3 DNA sequence: TGTGCCAGTCGGTGGGGAGGGGAGCAGTTCTTC. The chain combines TRBV27 with TRBJ2-1; 7 bases are shared with TRBD2. Germline V gene data show CDR1 as MNHEY and CDR2 as SMNVEV (reference sequence). This CDR3 comprises 11 residues. Trimming removed 9 bases from V and 10 bases from J; junction bases left unmatched: 6.

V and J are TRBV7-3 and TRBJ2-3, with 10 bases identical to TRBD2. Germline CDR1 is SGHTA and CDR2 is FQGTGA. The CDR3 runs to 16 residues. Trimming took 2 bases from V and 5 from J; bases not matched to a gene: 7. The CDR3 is CASSLFLAGVGDTQYF. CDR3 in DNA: TGTGCCAGCAGCTTATTCCTAGCGGGAGTTGGAGATACGCAGTATTTT. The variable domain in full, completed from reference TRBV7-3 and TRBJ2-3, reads GAGVSQTPSNKVTEKGKYVELRCDPISGHTALYWYRQSLGQGPEFLIYFQGTGAADDSGLPNDRFFAVRPEGSVSTLKIQRTERGDSAVYLCASSLFLAGVGDTQYFGPGTRLTVL.

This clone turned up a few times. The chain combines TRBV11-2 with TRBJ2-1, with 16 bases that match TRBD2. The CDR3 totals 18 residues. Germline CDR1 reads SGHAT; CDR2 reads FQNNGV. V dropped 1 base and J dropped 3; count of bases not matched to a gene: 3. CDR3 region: CASSLGGLAGGHYNEQFF. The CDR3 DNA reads TGTGCCAGCAGCTTAGGGGGACTAGCGGGGGGGCACTACAATGAGCAGTTCTTC.

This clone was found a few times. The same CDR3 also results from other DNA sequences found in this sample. As DNA, the CDR3 is TGTGCCAGCAGCTTGGACAGGGGGAGAAAAGAAGCTTTCTTT. Translating it yields CASSLDRGRKEAFF. The J gene is TRBJ1-1, the V gene TRBV5-8, with 8 bases aligning to TRBD1. Losses at the gene ends were 0 bases for V and 8 bases for J; bases not matched to a gene: 6. The germline CDR1 and CDR2 sequences are SGHTS and YDEGEE. The length of the CDR3 is 14 residues.

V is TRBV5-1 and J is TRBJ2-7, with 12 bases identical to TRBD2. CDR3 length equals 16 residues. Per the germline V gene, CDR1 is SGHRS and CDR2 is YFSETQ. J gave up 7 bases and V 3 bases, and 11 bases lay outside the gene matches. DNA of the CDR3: TGCGCCAGCAGCTCCACCGGGACTAGCGGGTCGATAGAGCAGTACTTC. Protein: CASSSTGTSGSIEQYF.

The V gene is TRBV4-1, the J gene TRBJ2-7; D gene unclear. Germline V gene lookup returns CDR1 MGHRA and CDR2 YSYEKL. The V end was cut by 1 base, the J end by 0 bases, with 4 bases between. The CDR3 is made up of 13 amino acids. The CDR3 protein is CASSQGLSYEQYF. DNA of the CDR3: TGCGCCAGCAGCCAAGGACTCTCCTACGAGCAGTACTTC.

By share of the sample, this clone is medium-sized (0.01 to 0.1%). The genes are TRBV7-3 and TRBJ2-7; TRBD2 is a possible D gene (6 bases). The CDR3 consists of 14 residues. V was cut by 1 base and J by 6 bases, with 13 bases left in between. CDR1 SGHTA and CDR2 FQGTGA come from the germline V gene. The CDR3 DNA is TGTGCCAGCAGCTTAATGACGAGGGGAGGCGAGCAGTACTTC. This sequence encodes CASSLMTRGGEQYF.

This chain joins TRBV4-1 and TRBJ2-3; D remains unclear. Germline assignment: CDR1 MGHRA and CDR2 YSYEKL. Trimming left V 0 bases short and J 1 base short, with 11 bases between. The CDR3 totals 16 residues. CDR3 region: CASSQDPPGRTDTQYF. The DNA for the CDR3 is TGCGCCAGCAGCCAAGATCCCCCCGGTCGCACAGATACGCAGTATTTT.

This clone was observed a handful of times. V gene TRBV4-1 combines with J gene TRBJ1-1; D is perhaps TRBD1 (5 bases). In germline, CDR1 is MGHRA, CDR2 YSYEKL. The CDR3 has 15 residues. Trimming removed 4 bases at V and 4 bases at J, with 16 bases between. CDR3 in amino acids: CASSLDGRVGTEAFF. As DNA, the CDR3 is TGCGCCAGCAGCCTAGACGGCAGGGTGGGCACTGAAGCTTTCTTT.

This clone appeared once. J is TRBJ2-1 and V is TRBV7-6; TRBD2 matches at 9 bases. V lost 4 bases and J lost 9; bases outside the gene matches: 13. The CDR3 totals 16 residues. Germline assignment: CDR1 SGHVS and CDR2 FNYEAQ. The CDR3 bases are TGTGCCAGCAGCTCACCCCTGGGCGGGAGGGCCACTGAGCAGTTCTTC. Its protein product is CASSSPLGGRATEQFF.

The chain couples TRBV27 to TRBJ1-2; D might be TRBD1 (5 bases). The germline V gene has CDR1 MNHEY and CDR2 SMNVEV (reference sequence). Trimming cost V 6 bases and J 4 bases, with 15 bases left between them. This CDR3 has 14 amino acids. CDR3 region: CASSSVMGRYGYTF. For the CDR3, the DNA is TGTGCCAGCAGCTCCGTAATGGGGCGCTATGGCTACACCTTC.